Sequencing of this T cell receptor (beta chain) was carried out in a study of blood T cell repertoires in COVID-19. This clone appeared a few times. The assay was immunoSEQ multiplex PCR, and TCRdb's table has in-frame clones only and misses some. The data show around 320,000 clones, with almost 85% seen just once and 6% to 9% held by the top ten. The germline V gene encodes CDR1 WNHNN and CDR2 SYGVQD (reference sequence). After removal of 0 bases from V and 13 bases from J, the junction contained 3 bases not matched to a gene. The CDR3 loop spans 12 amino acids. The sequenced material came from peripheral blood. The clonotype originates from a human donor in a cohort sampled during active COVID-19. The chain combines TRBV10-1 with TRBJ1-5; TRBD1 agrees at 7 bases. The CDR3 reads CASSESGTAQHF. As DNA, the CDR3 is TGCGCCAGCAGTGAGTCCGGGACAGCACAGCATTTT.